A single sample gave rise to the 8 T cell receptor beta chains below, sequenced in a study of T cell changes during pregnancy in multiple sclerosis. Profiling relied on immunoSEQ multiplex PCR, and the TCRdb table lists in-frame clones only, not all of them. The repertoire has some 56,000 clones, roughly 92% of them found once; the top ten carry 2.5% to 3%. The sample in question was peripheral blood, obtained in the third trimester of pregnancy. These receptors were collected from a female donor in good health, enrolled as a control in a pregnancy study.

The CDR3 nucleotides are TGCGCCAGCAGCTTGGCCGGGGCGAGAGGGGGCGATGAAAAACTGTTTTTT. This translates into CASSLAGARGGDEKLFF. The genes are TRBV5-1 and TRBJ1-4; 7 positions match TRBD1. Germline-derived CDR1 and CDR2 are SGHRS and YFSETQ. Trimming at V came to 0 bases and at J to 6 bases, leaving 11 bases not matched to a gene. This CDR3 has 17 residues.

V and J are TRBV27 and TRBJ2-1; 8 bases match TRBD2. The V gene's germline CDR1 is MNHEY and CDR2 SMNVEV (reference sequence). Trimming removed 8 bases from V and 7 bases from J; junction bases left unmatched: 10. The CDR3 runs 14 residues. CDR3 bases: TGTGCCAGCGCCAAACTAGCGGAGAGGAATGAGCAGTTCTTC. Amino acids: CASAKLAERNEQFF.

V gene TRBV28 combines with J gene TRBJ1-3; D not resolved. Germline CDR1 is MDHEN and CDR2 is SYDVKM. V lost 1 base and J 0 bases, leaving 7 bases between the germline ends. The CDR3 consists of 15 residues. CDR3 coding DNA: TGTGCCAGCAGTTTATCCACGGGCTCTGGAAACACCATATATTTT. Translation gives CASSLSTGSGNTIYF.

The table lists this clone with a count of one. J is TRBJ2-7 and V is TRBV7-8, with TRBD1 identical over 12 bases. The junction had 12 bases not matched to a gene; V was cut back by 3 bases and J by 3 bases. CDR3 length: 18 residues. Per germline, CDR1 SGHVS and CDR2 FQNEAQ. CDR3 nucleotides: TGTGCCAGCAGCTTTCCCGGGACAGGGGGCGGAGGGATCTACGAGCAGTACTTC. Its protein is CASSFPGTGGGGIYEQYF.

This sequence joins TRBV27 and TRBJ2-7; D may be TRBD1 (6 bases). Trimming pared 7 bases from V and 5 bases from J, leaving 15 bases between. The CDR3 is 13 amino acids. Per the germline V gene, CDR1 is MNHEY and CDR2 is SMNVEV (reference sequence). Written as DNA, the CDR3 is TGTGCCAGCAAGGGGACATACTACCACGAGCAGTACTTC. Protein product: CASKGTYYHEQYF.

The chain is built from TRBV12-5 and TRBJ1-1, with D uncertain. This CDR3 has 11 residues. With 2 bases removed from V and 5 bases from J, the gap between germline ends came to 3 bases. The V gene's germline CDR1 is LGHNT and CDR2 FRNRAP. The CDR3 spells CASGLYTEAFF. The CDR3 nucleotides read TGTGCTAGTGGTTTGTATACTGAAGCTTTCTTT. Full variable domain (outside the CDR3, taken from reference TRBV12-5 and TRBJ1-1): DARVTQTPRHKVTEMGQEVTMRCQPILGHNTVFWYRQTMMQGLELLAYFRNRAPLDDSGMPKDRFSAEMPDATLATLKIQPSEPRDSAVYFCASGLYTEAFFGQGTRLTVV.

The V and J genes are TRBV7-3 and TRBJ1-2; tentatively, D is TRBD1 (6 bases). Trimming removed 5 bases from V and 0 bases from J, with 10 bases in between. The germline CDR1 and CDR2 sequences are SGHTA and FQGTGA. This CDR3 is built from 14 residues. CDR3 residues: CASSPQGTNYGYTF. The CDR3 nucleotides read TGTGCCAGCAGCCCCCAGGGGACTAACTATGGCTACACCTTC.

DNA of the CDR3: TGTGCCAGCAGGGAGCGGGGGTGGGCCGGGGAGCTGTTTTTT. Encoded protein: CASRERGWAGELFF. This rearrangement joins TRBV6-5 to TRBJ2-2; 8 bases are shared with TRBD2. CDR1 is MNHEY and CDR2 is SVGAGI in the germline V gene. Trimming cost V 6 bases and J 6 bases; bases outside gene matches: 6. The CDR3 is 14 amino acids.